These T cell receptor beta chains were read from a single sample in a study of blood T cell repertoires in COVID-19. Sequencing used immunoSEQ multiplex PCR; TCRdb keeps in-frame clones, though not all of them. Of 70,000 or so clones in the sample, approximately 80% were seen once. The sample comprised peripheral blood. Every receptor here comes from an older woman with acute or convalescent COVID-19. Both conserved end residues are part of each CDR3. A D gene is named only where the DNA matches it firmly. Clone size is shown for a subset of rows, as once, few, many or a class of expanded clone.

.	TRBJ2-5	few	TRBV6-1	CASSEYGSWETQYF	TGTGCCAGCAGTGAATACGGTAGCTGGGAGACCCAGTACTTC
TRBD1	TRBJ1-2	.	TRBV5-1	CASSLEVGGDYGYTF	TGCGCCAGCAGCTTGGAGGTAGGGGGCGACTATGGCTACACCTTC
.	TRBJ1-2	.	TRBV5-1	CASSLEEGEDYGYTF	TGCGCCAGCAGCTTGGAGGAGGGAGAAGACTATGGCTACACCTTC
TRBD1	TRBJ1-2	.	TRBV7-9	CASSKQGVGGYTF	TGTGCCAGCAGCAAACAGGGGGTGGGAGGCTACACCTTC
.	TRBJ1-6	.	TRBV6-5	CASSPYRANNSPLHF	TGTGCCAGCAGTCCATACAGGGCAAATAATTCACCCCTCCACTTT
.	TRBJ1-5	once	TRBV19	CASLGAGGSNQPQHF	TGTGCCAGTCTTGGGGCAGGCGGTAGCAATCAGCCCCAGCATTTT
.	TRBJ2-1	.	TRBV3-1/TRBV3-2	CASSQERVSSYNEQFF	TGTGCCAGCAGCCAGGAGCGGGTCAGCTCCTACAATGAGCAGTTCTTC
TRBD2	TRBJ2-7	.	TRBV7-9	CASSSSRRRGGFSYEQYF	TGTGCCAGCAGCTCCTCTCGTCGGCGGGGGGGATTCTCCTACGAGCAGTACTTC
.	TRBJ2-2	.	TRBV9	CASSVETGKYTGELFF	TGTGCCAGCAGCGTAGAAACGGGAAAGTACACCGGGGAGCTGTTTTTT
.	TRBJ1-1	.	TRBV11-2	CASSWGGGSNTEAFF	TGTGCCAGCAGCTGGGGGGGCGGGAGTAACACTGAAGCTTTCTTT
.	TRBJ2-6	.	TRBV5-1	CASSPSLSGANVLTF	TGCGCCAGCAGCCCCTCCCTCTCTGGGGCCAACGTCCTGACTTTC
.	TRBJ2-3	.	TRBV7-3	CASSPGDSAFTDTQYF	TGTGCCAGCAGCCCCGGCGACTCCGCATTCACAGATACGCAGTATTTT
TRBD1	TRBJ2-7	.	TRBV5-1	CASSLGAPQGAYEQYF	TGCGCCAGCAGCTTGGGGGCCCCGCAGGGGGCCTACGAGCAGTACTTC
.	TRBJ1-2	.	TRBV4-1	CASRRDGNYGYTF	TGCGCCAGCAGACGCGACGGGAACTATGGCTACACCTTC
.	TRBJ1-3	.	TRBV5-4	CASSDGTPGNTIYF	TGTGCCAGCAGCGACGGGACACCTGGAAACACCATATATTTT
.	TRBJ1-2	.	TRBV11-2	CASSLGSGGHYGYTF	TGTGCCAGCAGCTTAGGATCGGGGGGGCATTATGGCTACACCTTC
.	TRBJ1-5	once	TRBV27	CASSSDGGVNQPQHF	TGTGCCAGCAGCTCCGATGGGGGGGTCAATCAGCCCCAGCATTTT
TRBD1	TRBJ1-2	.	TRBV6-5	CASRDRDGYTF	TGTGCCAGCAGGGACAGGGATGGCTACACCTTC
TRBD1	TRBJ1-2	.	TRBV27	CASSWSGGIGYTF	TGTGCCAGCAGTTGGTCAGGGGGGATCGGCTACACCTTC
TRBD1	TRBJ1-2	.	TRBV19	CASSPTGAYGYTF	TGTGCCAGTAGTCCTACAGGGGCCTATGGCTACACCTTC
TRBD1	TRBJ1-4	once	TRBV6-5	CASRDRRLEKLFF	TGTGCCAGCAGGGACAGGCGTCTTGAAAAACTGTTTTTT
.	TRBJ1-2	few	TRBV30	CAWSGGQEHYGYTF	TGTGCCTGGAGTGGGGGGCAGGAGCACTATGGCTACACCTTC
TRBD2	TRBJ2-3	.	TRBV5-1	CASSLGSGGASTDTQYF	TGCGCCAGCAGCTTAGGTAGCGGGGGAGCCTCCACAGATACGCAGTATTTT
.	TRBJ2-3	.	TRBV29-1	CSAYRDTHEYF	TGCAGCGCCTATCGGGACACCCATGAGTATTTT
.	TRBJ1-1	.	TRBV7-2	CASSFGLTGNTEAFF	TGTGCCAGCAGCTTTGGGCTTACAGGGAACACTGAAGCTTTCTTT
TRBD1	TRBJ1-6	once	TRBV7-6	CASSAAGQGNSPLHF	TGTGCCAGCAGCGCAGCGGGACAGGGTAATTCACCCCTCCACTTT
TRBD1	TRBJ1-2	.	TRBV19	CASLGGTVNYGYTF	TGTGCCAGTCTAGGCGGGACAGTTAACTATGGCTACACCTTC
.	TRBJ1-1	.	TRBV27	CASSPDEGDTEAFF	TGTGCCAGCAGCCCTGACGAGGGAGACACTGAAGCTTTCTTT
.	TRBJ2-3	.	TRBV5-4	CASSPAGRGGDTQYF	TGTGCCAGCAGCCCGGCAGGGCGGGGAGGAGATACGCAGTATTTT
.	TRBJ1-1	.	TRBV2	CASRDQGGEAFF	TGTGCCAGCAGGGATCAGGGTGGTGAAGCTTTCTTT
TRBD1	TRBJ1-1	few	TRBV5-1	CASSLGQGGGTEAFF	TGCGCCAGCAGCTTGGGACAGGGGGGCGGCACTGAAGCTTTCTTT
TRBD2	TRBJ2-2	.	TRBV6-5	CATRRDYITGELFF	TGTGCCACCCGCCGGGACTACATCACCGGGGAGCTGTTTTTT
TRBD2	TRBJ2-1	.	TRBV3-1/TRBV3-2	CASSQDASGVQQFF	TGTGCCAGCAGCCAAGATGCTAGCGGGGTCCAGCAGTTCTTC
.	TRBJ1-6	once	TRBV3-1/TRBV3-2	CASSQAGASPLHF	TGTGCCAGCAGCCAAGCAGGGGCCTCACCCCTCCACTTT
.	TRBJ1-3	.	TRBV27	CASSLSPGHISNTIYF	TGTGCCAGCAGTTTATCCCCAGGGCACATATCAAACACCATATATTTT
.	TRBJ2-7	.	TRBV6-6	CASSQGHRYEQYF	TGTGCCAGCAGTCAGGGACACAGATACGAGCAGTACTTC
TRBD2	TRBJ2-1	.	TRBV19	CASSPMGGGVNEQFF	TGTGCCAGTAGTCCCATGGGCGGGGGGGTCAATGAGCAGTTCTTC
TRBD1	TRBJ2-1	.	TRBV9	CASSIDRANSYNKQFF	TGTGCCAGCAGCATCGACAGGGCCAACTCCTACAATAAGCAGTTCTTC
TRBD2	TRBJ2-5	.	TRBV11-2	CASSSPTSRETQYF	TGTGCCAGCAGCTCACCGACTAGCCGGGAGACCCAGTACTTC
TRBD1	TRBJ2-7	.	TRBV15	CATSRGQGSVYEQYF	TGTGCCACCAGCAGAGGACAGGGAAGTGTCTACGAGCAGTACTTC
.	TRBJ1-4	.	TRBV7-2	CASSLVGGVGGEKLFF	TGTGCCAGCAGCTTAGTTGGGGGTGTCGGGGGGGAAAAACTGTTTTTT
.	TRBJ1-1	.	TRBV29-1	CSVGNRNTEAFF	TGCAGCGTTGGTAACAGGAACACTGAAGCTTTCTTT
.	TRBJ1-1	.	TRBV19	CASNTDQNRGTEAFF	TGTGCCAGTAATACGGACCAAAACCGGGGCACTGAAGCTTTCTTT
TRBD1	TRBJ1-2	.	TRBV7-9	CASSPGQGVSYTF	TGTGCCAGCAGCCCTGGACAGGGGGTGAGCTACACCTTC
.	TRBJ1-6	.	TRBV30	CAWTPGKTSYNSPLHF	TGTGCCTGGACACCAGGGAAAACGTCCTATAATTCACCCCTCCACTTT
.	TRBJ1-1	.	TRBV5-6	CASSLQRTEAFF	TGTGCCAGCAGTCTGCAGAGGACTGAAGCTTTCTTT
TRBD1	TRBJ1-6	.	TRBV14	CASSRDSLSPLHF	TGTGCCAGCAGTCGGGACAGTTTATCACCCCTCCACTTT
.	TRBJ1-1	once	TRBV4-2	CASSIKKAAAMNTEAFF	TGTGCCAGCAGCATAAAGAAAGCGGCAGCCATGAACACTGAAGCTTTCTTT